This T cell receptor (beta chain) was profiled in a study of cytomegalovirus exposure and HLA in healthy donors (dated by TCRdb to 2016 to 2017). Regarding the complete study: According to an earlier analysis of a few hundred of the donors, some 180 million T cells yielded roughly 100 million unique TCR beta sequences and approximately 300 Gb of sequence data. The study combined high-throughput TCR immunosequencing, statistical association of individual TCRs with disease status, and machine learning to predict cytomegalovirus infection status. A later analysis re-analyzed previously published TCR beta repertoires from approximately 670 donors and added high-resolution HLA genotyping to study TCR occurrence patterns. The study profiled the T cell repertoires of hundreds of subjects by immunosequencing and related them to cytomegalovirus serostatus. About 330 gigabases of sequencing data and around 80 million unique TCR sequences made up an early release that covered about 640 HLA-typed donors. Several DR-DQ haplotypes were treated as single units for association and clustering because of strong linkage in the cohort. A later genetic analysis took genome-wide SNP genotypes for about three fifths of the roughly 700 donors and used that subset as a discovery cohort. On average, over 200,000 unique TCR beta nucleotide sequences were sequenced per donor among 300 to 500 genotyped donors of the cohort, with approximately 18% of those sequences being non-productive. The study aimed to test whether signatures of past pathogen exposure could be identified by cataloging public T cell receptors. Donor age, sex, ethnicity and CMV serostatus were compiled alongside the repertoire data. The number of typed donors differed by locus: about 620-640 for A, B, C, DRB1 and DQB1; 522 for DQA1; approximately 600 for DPA1; and about 450 for DPB1. HLA typing covered class I and class II loci at four-digit resolution. In addition to the first cohort of 666 subjects, a separate validation cohort of 120 different subjects was used. Rather than using new phenotypic data, the later analysis identified candidate immune exposures from TCR beta sequences and from how often those sequences occurred across donors. Every repertoire in the discovery cohort had been generated on one and the same sequencing platform. To decide whether each TCR beta V gene segment behaved as functional or pseudogenic, an earlier analysis of several hundred of the donors relied on high-throughput TCR beta sequencing. The genetic ancestry cluster associated with self-reported Caucasian donors included about 84% of the approximately 430 genotyped donors. Results the study describes overall, beyond this receptor: Most TCR sequences were observed very rarely across donors, whereas some public TCRs were present in many individuals. Strong co-occurrence of HLA alleles, especially DR and DQ, made assigning TCR associations to individual alleles difficult. Linkage disequilibrium might explain the correlated functional status among segregating V segments, but an unknown experimental factor could not be excluded. A group of highly shared sequence variants was considered likely to be a technical artifact of the sequencing pipeline. For the cohort, immune exposure information was limited to CMV serostatus. Sequencing depth was assumed to be roughly uniform across donors in the presence/absence analyses, though that assumption may not hold. In a later analysis, several top co-occurrence clusters were reported to appear linked to parvovirus B19, influenza, CMV and Epstein-Barr virus. Because counts were too low, roughly 16 rarely observed V segments, including chromosome 9 orphons, were left out of the earlier analysis of some 600 of the donors. The 87-base-pair reads could not distinguish some IMGT-functional V segments, including TRBV6-2 and TRBV6-3, so those segments were excluded. Specific HLA alleles were associated with 15,000 to 20,000 TCR beta sequences at a false discovery rate of 0.05 in a later analysis. Only TCR beta chains were sequenced in this cohort, and the absence of alpha or paired-chain data limited detectable features. A later genetic analysis reported fewer N-insertions in productive TCRs among donors in an Asian-associated ancestry cluster than the roughly 650-donor mean. In an earlier analysis of several hundred of the donors, most TCR beta V segments were observed in productive rearrangements about 90% or about 30% of the time, broadly matching IMGT annotations. The authors suggested that the approach could potentially be extended to other disease states and immunological phenotypes. A few of the identified cytomegalovirus-associated TCR beta chains were confirmed in vitro to be specific for cytomegalovirus antigens. Most CMV-associated TCR beta chains appeared to be HLA-restricted in a later analysis, and the HLA associations seemed to be driven largely by CMV exposure. In a later analysis, the rate of TCR association differed among HLA loci, with DRB1 alleles having the most associated TCRs and HLA-C alleles having the fewest. In a later analysis, HLA-associated TCR beta chains were found to be more clonally expanded and to have lower generation probabilities than equally common non-associated chains. The classifier was reported to diagnose cytomegalovirus status with high specificity and sensitivity in both the original and validation cohorts. A later genetic analysis associated a missense DCLRE1C variant with V-gene and J-gene trimming of TCR beta chains, and an independent cohort replicated the association. HLA typing was unavailable for some donors at each locus, so association tests used only the typed subset. A further reported finding was that TCR beta sequences accurately predicted the HLA-A and HLA-B alleles for most subjects in the first cohort. The study listed 150 to 200 TCR beta chains as associated with cytomegalovirus.

In total, roughly 670 healthy bone marrow donors made up the cohort. At the time of sampling, every cohort member was nominally healthy, though immune exposures that went unrecorded were likely present. The donor tested CMV seropositive and was one of the 289 seropositive cohort members. A peripheral blood sample was provided by each donor, and peripheral blood mononuclear cells were used for TCR beta sequencing. The Qiagen DNeasy Blood Extraction Kit was used to extract genomic DNA from the blood cell samples. Comments on this clone: Its recognized antigen is unknown. No clone much larger than this one lies a single base away; base qualities are absent.

Between the V and J ends, shortened by 4 bases and 2 bases respectively, the junction contains 15 bases. The CDR3 starts with the cysteine, ends with the phenylalanine, and has 15 residues. Only the CDR3 part of the read is kept: 45 bases, read in frame from the first base. CDR1 is given as MDHEN and CDR2 as SYDVKM, both from the germline V gene. The library was obtained by the immunoSEQ multiplex PCR assay. The multiplex PCR relied on a mix of 60 forward primers for TCR Vbeta segments and 13 reverse primers for TCR Jbeta segments. The CDR3 region of rearranged TCR beta genes was amplified from genomic DNA with a multiplex PCR assay. The amplified TCR beta libraries were sequenced on the Illumina HiSeq System as 87-base-pair reads. The authors' analysis ran thus. In a later analysis, approximately 74 million unique TCR beta chains were counted across the roughly 700 repertoires, and roughly 10 million of these chains were shared by at least two donors. To remove PCR and sequencing errors, raw reads were error-corrected and collapsed into unique sequences using a nearest-neighbor algorithm that merged closely related sequences. Alignment of CDR3 sequences to IMGT reference sequences was used to assign V, D and J gene segments. For a sequence to be retained, at least a six-nucleotide match to both a V gene segment and a J gene segment was required. A rearrangement counted as productive if the CDR3 had no stop codons and remained in frame with V and J, and every other rearrangement counted as non-productive. CDR3 was defined by IMGT convention, running from the second conserved V-encoded cysteine to the conserved J-encoded phenylalanine. Sequences without an unambiguous match to a single V gene segment were excluded from the earlier analysis of a few hundred of the donors. In an earlier analysis of approximately 590 of the donors, V segments were called functional above 56.7% productive rearrangements and were called segregating when the between-donor standard deviation exceeded 5%. A statistical classification framework was built to diagnose cytomegalovirus status from the catalog of TCR beta chain sequences. V and J gene assignment, in a later analysis, came from comparing TCR nucleotide sequences with IMGT/GENE-DB human TR gene sequences. In a later analysis, CDR3 sequences and most-parsimonious VDJ recombination scenarios were assigned using the TCRdist pipeline. A later analysis defined each TCR beta chain by its CDR3 amino acid sequence plus V-gene family, and excluded reads lacking a unique V-gene family. In a later analysis, around 600 highly shared, low-generation-probability nucleotide sequences were removed to address suspected cross-contamination and a sequencing artifact. A later analysis calculated a clonal expansion index for each public chain from normalized within-repertoire ranks of inferred template counts. In a later analysis, generation probabilities were computed with a VDJ recombination model fitted to out-of-frame rearrangements, and the resulting probabilities were checked against IGoR. A later analysis scored TCR-TCR, TCR-HLA and TCR-CMV co-occurrence with hypergeometric tests, applying a repertoire-size bias correction to TCR pairs. In a later analysis, false discovery rates were estimated by permuting HLA or CMV assignments 20 times. In a later analysis, co-occurring TCRs were grouped using DBSCAN, and TCRdist sequence similarity was added for clustering within HLA-allele-positive subsets. Co-occurrence clustering excluded repertoires with fewer than 30,000 or more than 120,000 public chains, plus five with anomalous nucleotide sharing. Entries here come from immuneACCESS through TCRdb and include only in-frame sequences with V and J called. Some clones fail to appear in such tables; in the studies checked, an unresolved V gene covers under half of the shortfall, and the cause of the remainder is unknown. Clonal size and the V and J genes are those of that table, whereas D and trimming came from the DNA. This sample gives 95,000 to 100,000 clones in total; approximately 79% of them show up just once. The ten largest clones represent under 20% of the sample.

Source material: PBMCs. The source of this sequence is a woman in her sixties in good health and CMV-seropositive. This receptor chain uses TRBV28 and TRBJ2-7, with a tentative D gene TRBD2 over 6 matching bases. The nucleotide sequence reads TGTGCCAGCAGTTACCCGGGTAGCGGAGCCTACGAGCAGTACTTC. The translation is CASSYPGSGAYEQYF. Joined to the reference TRBV28 and TRBJ2-7 proteins, this CDR3 gives the full variable domain: DVKVTQSSRYLVKRTGEKVFLECVQDMDHENMFWYRQDPGLGLRLIYFSYDVKMKEKGDIPEGYSVSREKKERFSLILESASTNQTSMYLCASSYPGSGAYEQYFGPGTRLTVT.